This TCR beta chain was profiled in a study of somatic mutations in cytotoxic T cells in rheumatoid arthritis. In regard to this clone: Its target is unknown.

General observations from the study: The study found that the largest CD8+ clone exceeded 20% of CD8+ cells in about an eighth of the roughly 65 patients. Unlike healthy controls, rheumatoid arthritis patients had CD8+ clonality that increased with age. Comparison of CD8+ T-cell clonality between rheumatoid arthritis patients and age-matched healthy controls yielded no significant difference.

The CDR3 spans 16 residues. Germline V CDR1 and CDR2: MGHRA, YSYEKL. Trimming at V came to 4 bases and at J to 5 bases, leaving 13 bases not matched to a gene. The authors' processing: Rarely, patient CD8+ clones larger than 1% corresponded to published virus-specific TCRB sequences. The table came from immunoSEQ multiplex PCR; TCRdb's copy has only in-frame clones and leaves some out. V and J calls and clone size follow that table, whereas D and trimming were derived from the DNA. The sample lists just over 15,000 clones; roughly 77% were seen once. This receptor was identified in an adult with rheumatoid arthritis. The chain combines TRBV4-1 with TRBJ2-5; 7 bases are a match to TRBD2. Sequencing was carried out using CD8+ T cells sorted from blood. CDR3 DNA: TGCGCCAGCAGCCGCTGGGAGACAGCGGGGCTGGAGACCCAGTACTTC. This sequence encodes CASSRWETAGLETQYF.